This TCR beta chain was sequenced for a study of neurological immune-mediated disorders. The V and J ends lost 7 bases and 5 bases respectively, with 5 bases between them. CDR3 size: 11 residues. Germline loops: CDR1 ENHRY, CDR2 SYGVKD. This clonotype was seen ten or more times. The unsorted libraries were made from 2 million PBMCs kept at -80 C. 5'RACE generated cDNA with 10-nucleotide random UMIs. One entry per CDR3 protein results from TCRdb running MiXCR on the 5' RACE reads. The sample holds approximately 100,000 distinct CDR3 sequences, roughly 4% seen once. The sample consisted of PBMCs. The chain has TRBV10-3 and TRBJ1-4, with D unclear. The receptor was isolated from a young woman with multiple sclerosis. CDR3 DNA sequence: TGTGCCATCACCGTAAATGAAAAACTGTTTTTT. Amino acid sequence: CAITVNEKLFF.